A selection of T cell receptor beta chains follows, all from one sample in a study of radiotherapy plus CTLA-4 blockade in lung cancer. Clones were sequenced by immunoSEQ multiplex PCR, and TCRdb holds only the in-frame ones, with some missing. The repertoire holds 110,000 or so clones, with 78% as singletons. Specimen: peripheral blood, collected from a patient treated with radiotherapy plus ipilimumab. These receptors were obtained from a human donor with non-small cell lung cancer who had a partial response to radiotherapy plus ipilimumab. The conserved cysteine and the conserved F or W are not part of the CDR3 here.

V gene	J gene	CDR3 protein
TRBV7-9	TRBJ1-6	ASSLAAARPPLH
TRBV10-3	TRBJ1-3	AISPHRQGRGSGNTIY
TRBV6-5	TRBJ2-3	ASSFTSGSLTDTQY
TRBV2	TRBJ2-1	ASSDVAFEQF
TRBV11-2	TRBJ1-5	ASSLDINQPQH
TRBV19	TRBJ1-5	ASKGLNYQPQH
TRBV18	TRBJ1-1	ASSTANQITEAF
TRBV6-1	TRBJ1-1	ATHWGGEGTEAF
TRBV18	TRBJ1-5	ASSLTQGAYSNQPQH
TRBV30	TRBJ1-2	AWSETMGRRLGGYT
TRBV19	TRBJ1-5	ASTWTGGGNQPQH
TRBV5-1	TRBJ2-7	ASSVGLAGGYEQY
TRBV19	TRBJ1-1	ASSSPRVRGNTEAF
TRBV18	TRBJ2-3	ASSSPTPTVNTQY
TRBV18	TRBJ1-1	ASSPPTGQGTEAF
TRBV5-1	TRBJ2-3	ASSLGGRGPLTDTQY
TRBV9	TRBJ2-5	ASSSGQGRETQY
TRBV4-3	TRBJ1-1	ASSQDGTGGYGTEAF
TRBV6-6	TRBJ1-2	ASSSRTGGYGYT
TRBV14	TRBJ2-1	ASSQDLGKGANEQF
TRBV27	TRBJ1-4	ASSPQGTNEKLF
TRBV18	TRBJ2-2	ASSLGTGELF
TRBV6-1	TRBJ1-5	ASTAGGYSNQPQH
TRBV28	TRBJ2-7	ASRPTGAFSYEQY
TRBV6-6	TRBJ1-1	ASGGARAEAF
TRBV6-1	TRBJ2-2	ASSEMGYIGVSTGELF
TRBV19	TRBJ2-7	ASQTDNSYEQY
TRBV20-1	TRBJ2-7	SASDRWGGY
TRBV6-6	TRBJ1-3	ASSSQAQGNTIY
TRBV4-3	TRBJ2-1	ASSQVLAGSNEQF
TRBV5-1	TRBJ2-1	ASSLDPAGHNEQF
TRBV28	TRBJ2-7	ASSHRVSDEQY
TRBV4-1	TRBJ2-7	ASSRRRGQLEEQY
TRBV11-3	TRBJ1-5	ASSLTGGAQPQH
TRBV6-1	TRBJ1-2	ASSEGTGNGYT
TRBV7-2	TRBJ1-1	ASSLALGGVAEAF
TRBV28	TRBJ2-2	ASIGRERAGELF
TRBV6-1	TRBJ2-5	ASSEKGGWVLAGGSGETQY
TRBV9	.	ASSAWGGYEQY
TRBV2	TRBJ1-4	ASRTGVTNEKLF
TRBV6-1	TRBJ2-1	ASNPLGGNEQF
TRBV5-6	TRBJ1-6	ASSPGQLNSPLH